This TCR beta chain came from a study of T-cell reconstitution after alpha-beta-depleted transplantation in children (dated by TCRdb to the mid-2010s). Looking at the study overall: Using TCR repertoire profiling, the study quantitatively followed how T-cell immune reconstitution unfolded in children after TCRalphabeta/CD19-depleted allogeneic hematopoietic cell transplantation.

A remark on this clonotype: Its specific antigen is unknown. Base qualities are not provided; no much larger clone lies one nucleotide away.

The meaning of the sample's treatment or condition label: allogeneic hematopoietic cell transplantation with graft depleted of TCRalphabeta T cells and CD19 B cells. The children who served as transplant recipients had been given grafts of TCRalphabeta/CD19-depleted allogeneic hematopoietic cells. Inclusive of the bounding cysteine and phenylalanine, the CDR3 is 12 residues long. Only CDR3 DNA is held: 36 bases, read in frame from base 1. V was cut back by 3 bases and J by 3 bases, leaving a gap of 6 bases between them. The germline V gene encodes CDR1 SGHTA and CDR2 FQGNSA. Study-wide findings and limitations: The frequencies of hyperexpanded clones fell over the following months, and after one year, T-cell counts and TCRbeta diversity were mostly attributed to newly produced T cells. The high TCRbeta diversity at day 60 in some patients was ascribed to recipient T cells and intrathymic progenitors that had survived conditioning. The apparently early recovery of alphabetaT-cell counts about two months after transplant reportedly depended on only several hundred rapidly expanded clones that came from non-depleted graft cells.

The library came from PCR. The data were produced on an Illumina HiSeq 2500. TCR library preparation used molecular barcoding, with unique molecular identifiers applied to normalize quantification of the TCRbeta repertoire. TCRdb's own reprocessing of the public reads used fastp at Q25 and MiXCR and kept productive beta chains. Rows merge per CDR3 protein into single entries with the most common DNA and genes. The sample table lists some 600,000 distinct CDR3 sequences, 10% to 15% of them with a count of one. Around 2.2% of the sample is in the top ten clones. The sequence is built from TRBV7-2 and TRBJ2-7, with no confidently assigned D gene. The sequence was obtained from a male patient between 10 and 17 years old who had a stem cell transplant for acute myeloid leukemia, so the T cells may come from the graft donor. Sequencing used PBMCs, mostly from graft donor cells, obtained 360 days after TCRalphabeta/CD19-depleted stem cell transplant. The sequence in DNA is TGTGCCAGCAGCTTCGATTTCTACGAGCAGTACTTC. Its protein product is CASSFDFYEQYF.